These T cell receptor beta chains were read from a single sample in a study of blood T cells in healthy people across ages. Via MiXCR, TCRdb re-called the 5' RACE reads, giving one row per CDR3 protein. Of 550,000 to 700,000 distinct CDR3 sequences in the sample, 27% were seen once. The source material was blood. These receptors originate from a woman between 65 and 79 years old in good health. Each CDR3 is given with its conserved first and last residue. D genes are given only for firm matches. Where a row states a size, it is once, few, many or the class of an expanded clone; other rows omit it.

abundance,j_gene,d_gene,v_gene,CDR3nt,CDR3aa
few,TRBJ2-3,-,TRBV7-7,TGTGCCAGCAGCCTCCTCAACACAGATACGCAGTATTTT,CASSLLNTDTQYF
-,TRBJ1-1,-,TRBV30,TGTGCCTGGAGTGTATCGGGGGTGAACACTGAACCTTTCTTT,CAWSVSGVNTEPFF
-,TRBJ2-1,TRBD1,TRBV7-8,TGTGCCAGCAGCCGAAACAGGGGCAATGAGCAGTTCTTC,CASSRNRGNEQFF
-,TRBJ2-1,-,TRBV15,TGTGCCACCAGCAGAGACCCGATCTACAATGAGCAGTTCTTC,CATSRDPIYNEQFF
few,TRBJ1-2,TRBD1,TRBV7-9,TGTGCCAGCAGCCCCCCGGGACAGGGGGCACAAGGCTACACCTTC,CASSPPGQGAQGYTF
few,TRBJ2-1,-,TRBV4-3,TGCGCCAGCAGCTTGAATGAGGGGATCGATGAGCAGTTCTTC,CASSLNEGIDEQFF
few,TRBJ1-5,-,TRBV27,TGTGCCAGCAGTGTAGGGGGGGGGTCCGGTCAGCCCCAGCATTTT,CASSVGGGSGQPQHF
-,TRBJ1-1,-,TRBV6-1,TGTGCCAGCGGTAGGACGAACACTGAAGCTTTCTTT,CASGRTNTEAFF
-,TRBJ1-2,-,TRBV7-9,TGTGCCAGCAGCTCCAACCATGGCTACACCTTC,CASSSNHGYTF
-,TRBJ2-1,TRBD2,TRBV7-9,TGTGCCAGCAGCTCAACTTTCTCGGGACTAGCCTCCTACAATGAGCAGTTCTTC,CASSSTFSGLASYNEQFF
-,TRBJ2-5,TRBD2,TRBV5-1,TGCGCCTGCAGCGGGGGGTATCAAGAGACCCAGTACTTC,CACSGGYQETQYF
few,TRBJ2-7,-,TRBV2,TGTGCCAGCAACGGGGCCCAACCAGGGTACGAGCAGTACTTC,CASNGAQPGYEQYF
many,TRBJ1-2,-,TRBV6-2/TRBV6-3,TGTGCCAGCAGTCTCAACTATGGCTACACCTTC,CASSLNYGYTF
-,TRBJ1-1,TRBD1,TRBV6-5,TGTGCCAGCAGTTACGAGGGGGCGAAGACTGAAGCTTTCTTT,CASSYEGAKTEAFF
-,TRBJ2-3,-,TRBV12-3/TRBV12-4,TGTGCCAGCAGTCCTTTAGGGTTAGGGGCGCAGTATTTT,CASSPLGLGAQYF
few,TRBJ2-7,-,TRBV6-6,TGTGCAGGGCAGGGAGTTTTCGGCGAGCAGTACTTC,CAGQGVFGEQYF
-,TRBJ2-5,TRBD2,TRBV5-1,TGCGCCAGCAGCTTGTCCCCACTAGCGGGGGAAGAGACCCAGTACTTC,CASSLSPLAGEETQYF
few,TRBJ2-5,TRBD2,TRBV5-1,TGCGCCAGCAGCTTTTCTAGCGGCCATGGGGAGACCCAGCACTTC,CASSFSSGHGETQHF
-,TRBJ1-5,-,TRBV29-1,TGCAGCGTGGCTGGGACGGGAAATAGCAATCAGCCCCAGCATTTT,CSVAGTGNSNQPQHF
-,TRBJ2-5,TRBD1,TRBV3-1,TGTGCCAGCAGCCAAGAGAAAACAGGGGGTGGCGAGACCCAGTACTTC,CASSQEKTGGGETQYF
-,TRBJ1-6,-,TRBV7-8,TGTGCCAGCAGTCATCGGGCAGCGAGCTCCTATAATTCACCCCTCCACTTT,CASSHRAASSYNSPLHF
-,TRBJ1-4,TRBD1,TRBV5-1,TGCGCCAGCAGCCAAGGGGGACAGGGGGGTGAAAAACTGTTTTTT,CASSQGGQGGEKLFF
-,TRBJ1-1,-,TRBV7-3,TGTGCCAGCAGCTTAATCTGGAACACTGAAGCTTTCTTT,CASSLIWNTEAFF
few,TRBJ1-1,-,TRBV18,TGTGCCAGCTCACCTGGTCACATGGTGAACACTGAAGCTTTCTTT,CASSPGHMVNTEAFF
few,TRBJ1-3,TRBD1,TRBV20-1,TGCAGTGCTAGCCGGGACAGGCCCTCTGGAAACACCATATATTTT,CSASRDRPSGNTIYF
few,TRBJ2-3,-,TRBV13,TGTGCCAGCAGCCTACGACAGAACACAGATACGCAGTATTTT,CASSLRQNTDTQYF
-,TRBJ2-1,-,TRBV28,TGTGCCAGCAGAATCTTAGCGGAAAGCTCCTACAATGAGCAGTTCTTC,CASRILAESSYNEQFF
few,TRBJ2-1,TRBD2,TRBV4-1,TGCGCCAGCAGCCAAGGGGGCGGGGGGGCTTCTGATGAGCAGTTCTTC,CASSQGGGGASDEQFF
-,TRBJ2-7,TRBD1,TRBV6-5,TGTGCCAGCAGTTACTCGGCCCCCGGGACAGTCTCCTACGAGCAGTACTTC,CASSYSAPGTVSYEQYF
few,TRBJ2-2,-,TRBV11-2,TGTGCCAGCAGCTTATTAGAGGGGGTCACCGGGGAGCTGTTTTTT,CASSLLEGVTGELFF
-,TRBJ2-1,TRBD2,TRBV7-3,TGTGCCAGCAGCTTAGAAGCGGGGGTTTACAATGAGCAGCTCTTC,CASSLEAGVYNEQLF
-,TRBJ1-6,-,TRBV5-1,TGCGCCAGCACGCCCACAGGGATCGGTGATTCACCCCTCCACTTT,CASTPTGIGDSPLHF
few,TRBJ2-7,TRBD2,TRBV4-3,TGCGCCAGCAGCCAAGGACTAGCGGGGTCGGTAAGGTACGAGCAGTACTTC,CASSQGLAGSVRYEQYF
-,TRBJ1-1,TRBD1,TRBV7-2,TGTGCCAGCAGCGGTAGGACAGGGCAGAACACTGAAGCTTTCTTT,CASSGRTGQNTEAFF
-,TRBJ1-2,-,TRBV5-1,TGCGCCAGCAGCTTCGGGCTTTCCACTTTGGGCTACACCTTC,CASSFGLSTLGYTF
-,TRBJ2-7,-,TRBV30,TGTGCCTTCAGACAGGCGGCCCCCTACGAGCAGTACTTC,CAFRQAAPYEQYF
few,TRBJ2-1,TRBD2,TRBV5-1,TGTGCCAGCAGCCCGACTAGCGGGGGTTCGGTGGAGCAGTTCTTC,CASSPTSGGSVEQFF
-,TRBJ1-4,TRBD1,TRBV6-2/TRBV6-3,TGTGCCAGCAGCCGAGGGGACAGGGGTTGGCGTGAAAAACTGTTTTTT,CASSRGDRGWREKLFF
few,TRBJ2-5,TRBD2,TRBV19,TGTGCCAGTAGCTTAGCGGGGGTAGTAGAGACCCAGTACTTC,CASSLAGVVETQYF
-,TRBJ2-4,-,TRBV5-5,TGTGCCAGCAGCTTGGTGTTGGAAGGCGTAGCCAAAAACATTCAGTACTTC,CASSLVLEGVAKNIQYF